Presented here are 26 T cell receptor beta chains from one specimen sequenced in a study of blood T cell repertoires in COVID-19. The repertoire was sequenced with immunoSEQ multiplex PCR; TCRdb's copy has only in-frame clones and lacks some. Of approximately 200,000 clones listed, 80% to 90% are singletons. The sequenced sample consisted of PBMCs or T cells enriched from blood (not recorded which). The receptors shown here come from a woman in her thirties or forties with acute COVID-19.

The chain is built from TRBV3-1 (or the pseudogene TRBV3-2) and TRBJ2-1; TRBD2 is a possible D gene (6 bases). V lost 4 bases and J lost 4, with 17 bases in between. There are 16 residues in the CDR3. Germline CDR1 reads LGHDT; CDR2 reads YNNKEL (reference sequence). DNA of the CDR3: TGTGCCAGCAGCCGGGAGGTGCGTCCCTTTTACAATGAGCAGTTCTTC. This gives the protein CASSREVRPFYNEQFF.

Notes on this clone: The sample carries other DNA sequences with the same CDR3. The chain carries TRBV12-3 or TRBV12-4 and TRBJ1-2; 7 bases map to TRBD1. There are 13 residues in the CDR3. V trimming: 4 bases; J trimming: 2 bases; junction bases outside the gene matches: 1. Here the CDR3 DNA reads TGTGCCAGCAGTTCGACAGGGAACTATGGCTACACCTTC. Translating it yields CASSSTGNYGYTF.

This chain connects TRBV6-5 to TRBJ2-1; D perhaps matches TRBD1 (6 bases). This CDR3 is 13 amino acids long. Germline lookup yields CDR1 MNHEY and CDR2 SVGAGI. The V and J ends lost 5 bases and 6 bases respectively, with 11 bases between them. The CDR3 coding sequence is TGTGCCAGCAGTCAGGGGACCACCAATGAGCAGTTCTTC. Translation: CASSQGTTNEQFF.

This clone appeared a single time. The rearrangement uses TRBV30 and TRBJ2-2; the match to TRBD2 covers 9 bases. The V gene's germline CDR1 is GTSNPN and CDR2 SVGIG (reference sequence). Unmatched junction bases numbered 4, after V lost 2 bases and J lost 6 bases. CDR3 length: 14 amino acids. In DNA form, the CDR3 reads TGTGCCTGGAGTTGGAGCGGGAGGTCCGGGGAGCTGTTTTTT. This translates into CAWSWSGRSGELFF.

There are a few counts of this clone. The rearrangement uses TRBV5-6 and TRBJ1-2, with a tentative D call TRBD1 (6 bases). Between the trimmed V and J ends, which lost 1 base and 7 bases, there was a span of 17 bases. The CDR3 is 15 amino acids. The germline V gene has CDR1 SGHDT and CDR2 YYEEEE. CDR3: CASSLRSSGAIGYTF. In DNA, the CDR3 is TGTGCCAGCAGCTTGCGTTCGTCAGGGGCGATTGGCTACACCTTC.

The sample holds one count of this clone. The genes are TRBV9 and TRBJ1-6; D is uncertain. Germline V lookup: CDR1 SGDLS, CDR2 YYNGEE. CDR3 length equals 14 residues. V was trimmed by 2 bases and J by 7 bases, leaving 10 bases between them. The CDR3 loop reads CASSVGERNSPLHF. The DNA for the CDR3 is TGTGCCAGCAGCGTGGGCGAAAGAAATTCACCCCTCCACTTT. Full variable domain (rest looked up from reference TRBV9 and TRBJ1-6): DSGVTQTPKHLITATGQRVTLRCSPRSGDLSVYWYQQSLDQGLQFLIQYYNGEERAKGNILERFSAQQFPDLHSELNLSSLELGDSALYFCASSVGERNSPLHFGNGTRLTVT.

V usage is TRBV28 and J usage is TRBJ1-5; D unclear. In germline, CDR1 is MDHEN, CDR2 SYDVKM. Trimming pared 3 bases from V and 4 bases from J, leaving 13 bases between. CDR3 length equals 15 residues. CDR3 region: CASSLPGSSNQPQHF. The CDR3, as DNA: TGTGCCAGCAGTTTGCCCGGTAGTAGTAATCAGCCCCAGCATTTT.

The V gene is TRBV19, the J gene TRBJ2-2, with D perhaps matching TRBD2 (5 bases). The CDR3 consists of 14 residues. Germline-derived CDR1 and CDR2 are LNHDA and SQIVND (reference sequence). Deletions cut 9 bases from V and 2 bases from J, with 13 bases between. CDR3 sequence (DNA): TGTGCCAGCAGACACAGCGGCAACACCGGGGAGCTGTTTTTT. As protein: CASRHSGNTGELFF. Full variable domain (remainder filled in from reference TRBV19 and TRBJ2-2): DGGITQSPKYLFRKEGQNVTLSCEQNLNHDAMYWYRQDPGQGLRLIYYSQIVNDFQKGDIAEGYSVSREKKESFPLTVTSAQKNPTAFYLCASRHSGNTGELFFGEGSRLTVL.

J is TRBJ2-1 and V is TRBV7-3, with 10 bases that match TRBD2. The ends lost 3 bases at V and 3 bases at J; junction bases unmatched: 2. Germline CDR1 is SGHTA and CDR2 is FQGTGA. CDR3 size: 15 residues. The CDR3 DNA reads TGTGCCAGCAGCTTCGGACTAGCGGTCTACAATGAGCAGTTCTTC. Translation gives CASSFGLAVYNEQFF.

This sequence joins TRBV7-9 and TRBJ2-7; the D gene is possibly TRBD2 (7 bases). V lost 8 bases and J 5 bases, leaving 19 bases between the germline ends. CDR3 length: 14 residues. CDR1 SEHNR and CDR2 FQNEAQ come from the germline V gene (reference sequence). The CDR3 region has the DNA TGTGCCAGCCAGGGGAGGGGGGCGCGGAACGAGCAGTACTTC. This sequence encodes CASQGRGARNEQYF. The variable domain in full, with the rest retrieved from reference TRBV7-9 and TRBJ2-7, is DTGVSQNPRHKITKRGQNVTFRCDPISEHNRLYWYRQTLGQGPEFLTYFQNEAQLEKSRLLSDRFSAERPKGSFSTLEIQRTEQGDSAMYLCASQGRGARNEQYFGPGTRLTVT.

This clone was seen a handful of times. The rearrangement uses TRBV19 and TRBJ2-7, with D tentatively TRBD2 (5 bases). V lost 7 bases and J lost 3, with 13 bases in between. This CDR3 region has 13 residues. Germline-derived CDR1 and CDR2 are LNHDA and SQIVND (reference sequence). In DNA form, the CDR3 reads TGTGCCAGTACCCCAGGACGGGACTACGAGCAGTACTTC. Amino acid sequence: CASTPGRDYEQYF.

The rearrangement joins TRBV19 to TRBJ2-1, with 7 nucleotides matching TRBD2. Germline CDR1 LNHDA, CDR2 SQIVND (reference sequence). V shed 4 bases and J 4 bases; nucleotides not matched to a gene: 10. The CDR3 is made up of 16 amino acids. CDR3 region: CASSRTLGGPYNEQFF. The CDR3 DNA reads TGTGCCAGTAGTAGGACTCTGGGAGGGCCATACAATGAGCAGTTCTTC.

V gene TRBV9 combines with J gene TRBJ2-1, with 7 bases lining up with TRBD2. The CDR3 extends over 16 amino acids. Germline V gene data show CDR1 as SGDLS and CDR2 as YYNGEE. The J segment lost 4 bases and the V segment lost 4 bases, leaving 11 bases of the junction unmatched. Here the CDR3 DNA reads TGTGCCAGCAGCCCTAGTGGGGGGGTTAAGTACAATGAGCAGTTCTTC. This sequence encodes CASSPSGGVKYNEQFF.

This clone has a single count. The chain has TRBV5-1 and TRBJ2-1; 8 bases match TRBD2. The V gene's germline CDR1 is SGHRS and CDR2 YFSETQ. The V and J ends lost 0 bases and 2 bases, in that order; junction bases with no gene match: 1. The CDR3 is 15 amino acids. Written as DNA, the CDR3 is TGCGCCAGCAGCTTGGGGCGGGGGGCCTACAATGAGCAGTTCTTC. Translation gives CASSLGRGAYNEQFF.

The J gene is TRBJ1-1, the V gene TRBV5-1; D remains ambiguous. In germline, CDR1 is SGHRS, CDR2 YFSETQ. The CDR3 consists of 14 residues. Trimming shortened V by 2 bases and J by 0 bases, and 8 bases separated the two germline ends. CDR3 amino acids: CASSFSDMNTEAFF. In nucleotides, the CDR3 is TGCGCCAGCAGCTTCTCAGACATGAACACTGAAGCTTTCTTT. The whole variable domain, filled in from reference TRBV5-1 and TRBJ1-1, reads KAGVTQTPRYLIKTRGQQVTLSCSPISGHRSVSWYQQTPGQGLQFLFEYFSETQRNKGNFPGRFSGRQFSNSRSEMNVSTLELGDSALYLCASSFSDMNTEAFFGQGTRLTVV.

Note on this clone: The same CDR3 can be traced to other DNA sequences in this sample. The chain couples TRBV7-2 to TRBJ1-1, with D unresolved. Trimming removed 2 bases at V and 2 bases at J, with 9 bases between. Germline V gene lookup returns CDR1 SGHTA and CDR2 FQGNSA. The CDR3 sequence is 14 residues long. CDR3 region: CASSLSGLNTEAFF. The CDR3, as DNA: TGTGCCAGCAGCTTATCCGGACTAAACACTGAAGCTTTCTTT.

Details on this clone: At the DNA level, this CDR3 is encoded by other sequences in the same sample as well. This chain links TRBV2 with TRBJ2-1, with TRBD1 matching over 9 bases. V dropped 5 bases and J dropped 0; count of bases not matched to a gene: 2. Germline V gene sequence: CDR1 SNHLY, CDR2 FYNNEI. The CDR3 is made up of 15 amino acids. The CDR3 here is CASSPGQGSYNEQFF. The CDR3 nucleotides are TGTGCCAGCAGTCCGGGACAGGGCTCCTACAATGAGCAGTTCTTC.

The V gene is TRBV4-1, the J gene TRBJ2-2; D is undetermined. The germline CDR1 and CDR2 sequences are MGHRA and YSYEKL. This CDR3 has 15 amino acids. Trimming pared 1 base from V and 2 bases from J, leaving 8 bases between. The CDR3 nucleotides are TGCGCCAGCAGCCAAGGGCTAGTCAACACCGGGGAGCTGTTTTTT. Translating gives CASSQGLVNTGELFF.

This chain uses TRBV5-1 with TRBJ1-2, with TRBD1 matching over 7 bases. Trimming removed 1 base from V and 4 bases from J; junction bases left unmatched: 13. The germline gives CDR1 SGHRS, CDR2 YFSETQ. The CDR3 totals 17 residues. The CDR3 reads CASSLREQGMQGYGYTF. CDR3 DNA sequence: TGCGCCAGCAGCTTGAGGGAACAGGGGATGCAAGGCTATGGCTACACCTTC.

The CDR3 reads CAWSVWTSGQETQYF. In DNA form, the CDR3 reads TGTGCCTGGAGTGTCTGGACTAGCGGCCAAGAGACCCAGTACTTC. The chain employs TRBV30 and TRBJ2-5, with 10 bases that match TRBD2. Germline lookup yields CDR1 GTSNPN and CDR2 SVGIG (reference sequence). J lost 1 base, V lost 0 bases, and 2 bases had no gene match. The CDR3 covers 15 residues.

The sample holds a few counts of this clone. The chain has TRBV6-5 and TRBJ1-6; D perhaps matches TRBD1 (6 bases). The V gene lost 4 bases and the J gene lost 7 bases, with 14 bases spanning the gap. The CDR3 is 15 residues long. Germline V gene data show CDR1 as MNHEY and CDR2 as SVGAGI. CDR3 nucleotides: TGTGCCAGCAGTTCCAAACAGGGTGGGAATTCACCCCTCCACTTT. Its protein is CASSSKQGGNSPLHF.

V and J are TRBV15 and TRBJ2-3, with D possibly TRBD1 on 5 matching bases. Trimming took 9 bases from V and 0 from J, leaving 19 bases between them. The CDR3 length is 16 residues. The germline CDR1 and CDR2 sequences are LNHNV and YYDKDF (reference sequence). The CDR3 sequence: CATDAGYEGSTDTQYF. CDR3 sequence (DNA): TGTGCCACGGACGCAGGGTATGAAGGTAGCACAGATACGCAGTATTTT.

The CDR3 spells CASSFSGRTYNEQFF. The CDR3 bases are TGTGCCAGCAGCTTCAGCGGGAGAACCTACAATGAGCAGTTCTTC. This chain joins TRBV12-1 and TRBJ2-1; TRBD2 is the table's D call, not checked against the DNA. TRBV12-1 is recorded as a pseudogene. The CDR3 runs 15 residues.

The V gene is TRBV6-5, the J gene TRBJ1-2; TRBD1 is a possible D gene (6 bases). V lost 6 bases to trimming and J lost 3 bases, with 14 bases between them. The CDR3 runs 14 residues. Germline V gene lookup returns CDR1 MNHEY and CDR2 SVGAGI. The CDR3 protein is CASSHREGDYGYTF. Here the CDR3 DNA reads TGTGCCAGCAGCCACAGGGAAGGAGACTATGGCTACACCTTC.

The chain has TRBV24-1 and TRBJ2-2; 8 bases fit TRBD2. Trimming took 5 bases from V and 4 from J; bases not matched to a gene: 14. CDR3 size: 18 residues. CDR1 KGHDR and CDR2 SFDVKD come from the germline V gene. CDR3 region: CATSGPPGLEVSTGELFF. In nucleotides, the CDR3 is TGTGCCACCAGTGGGCCGCCGGGACTAGAAGTTTCCACCGGGGAGCTGTTTTTT.

The gene calls are TRBV15 and TRBJ2-3; 10 bases are a match to TRBD2. Germline V CDR1 and CDR2: LNHNV, YYDKDF (reference sequence). This CDR3 contains 15 residues. After removal of 5 bases from V and 1 base from J, the junction contained 3 bases not matched to a gene. CDR3 nucleotide sequence: TGTGCCACCAGCTCCGGGACTAGCGGCACAGATACGCAGTATTTT. This encodes CATSSGTSGTDTQYF. The whole variable domain, remainder taken from reference TRBV15 and TRBJ2-3, is DAMVIQNPRYQVTQFGKPVTLSCSQTLNHNVMYWYQQKSSQAPKLLFHYYDKDFNNEADTPDNFQSRRPNTSFCFLDIRSPGLGDTAMYLCATSSGTSGTDTQYFGPGTRLTVL.